The clone carrying this T cell receptor (beta chain) was observed a single time. Its matching antigen is unknown. An input of 0.5 to 1 ug of RNA was subjected to reverse transcription using random hexamers. Each CDR3 protein gets one entry after TCRdb re-called the immunoSEQ multiplex PCR reads with MiXCR. This table has about 140,000 distinct CDR3 sequences, approximately 95% appearing once. The record originates from a study of CD8 T cells in Susac syndrome. Points from the study as a whole: The CD4+ T cell repertoires that were profiled in Susac syndrome showed no clonal expansion.

TCR beta sequencing was performed on blood CD8+ and CD4+ T cells. TEMRA cells were FACS-enriched, with CD8+ and CD4+ T cells isolated negatively. The length of the CDR3 is 15 residues. Trimming took 5 bases from V and 6 from J, leaving 19 bases between them. The V gene's germline CDR1 is GTSNPN and CDR2 SVGIG (reference sequence). The chain uses TRBV30 and TRBJ2-2; D may be TRBD1 or TRBD2 (5 bases each). What was sequenced was CD4+ T cells from PBMCs. This receptor was obtained from a human donor with Susac syndrome. The CDR3 loop reads CAWSRETLRAGELFF. CDR3 DNA: TGTGCCTGGTCCAGGGAGACGCTGCGGGCCGGGGAGCTGTTTTTT.